Listed below are T cell receptor beta chains from one sample, sequenced in a study of vaccination effects on CD4 cells after COVID-19. Their antigens are not known. The data were produced by immunoSEQ multiplex PCR, yet TCRdb's version contains in-frame clones alone and is incomplete. Seen here are about 21,000 clones, 65% to 85% observed once, and the top ten hold 26%. The sample was CD4+ T cells from PBMCs cultured with HCoV-NL63 spike peptides, taken before COVID-19 vaccination. Receptors originate from a human donor who received a COVID-19 vaccine. Both conserved end residues are part of each CDR3. D genes are given only for firm matches. Expanded clones get a size class; other rows say once, few or many, or leave the size out.

TRBJ2-7 | few | NA | 12 | TRBV28 | TGTGCCAGCAGTTTTTGGCCCACTCAGCAGTACTTC | CASSFWPTQQYF
TRBJ2-1 | NA | NA | 15 | TRBV7-2 | TGTGCCAGCAGCTCTTTGGGGGCCAGCTACAATGAGCAGTTCTTC | CASSSLGASYNEQFF
TRBJ1-2 | NA | NA | 13 | TRBV19 | TGTGCCAGTAGTATGGGCCAGGCTATGACTGGGGGCTTC | CASSMGQAMTGGF
TRBJ1-2 | NA | NA | 14 | TRBV5-4 | TGTGCCAGCAGCTTGGCCGGGTTTGGCTATGGCTACACCTTC | CASSLAGFGYGYTF
TRBJ2-5 | NA | TRBD2 | 14 | TRBV4-2 | TGTGCCAGCAGCCAAGCGGGAGGGCAAGAGACCCAGTACTTC | CASSQAGGQETQYF
TRBJ2-5 | few | NA | 14 | TRBV9 | TGTGCCAGCAGCATCGGGACCGTCCGAGAGACCCAGTACTTC | CASSIGTVRETQYF
TRBJ2-5 | NA | TRBD2 | 15 | TRBV28 | TGTGCCAGCAGTAAAACTAGCGGGAGAAGAGAGACCCAGTACTTC | CASSKTSGRRETQYF
TRBJ1-2 | NA | NA | 14 | TRBV10-3 | TGTGCCATCAGTGAGTCTCAGGGACCCTATGGCTACACCTTC | CAISESQGPYGYTF
TRBJ1-5 | NA | NA | 15 | TRBV10-3 | TGTGCCATCAGTACCGGGACTGAAAGCAATCAGCCCCAGCATTTT | CAISTGTESNQPQHF
TRBJ2-3 | NA | TRBD2 | 12 | TRBV6-5 | TGTGCCAGTCGGGCTAGCGGGGATACGCAGTATTTT | CASRASGDTQYF
TRBJ2-3 | NA | NA | 15 | TRBV7-9 | TGTGCCAGCAGCTTAGTCTGGGGAACCACAGATACGCAGTATTTT | CASSLVWGTTDTQYF
TRBJ1-6 | few | NA | 13 | TRBV27 | TGTGCCAGCAGGACGAGACAGTATTCACCCCTCCACTTT | CASRTRQYSPLHF
TRBJ2-1 | once | TRBD1 | 16 | TRBV13 | TGTGCCAGCAGCTTAGGCAGGGGGCGGATTGACAATGAGCAGTTCTTC | CASSLGRGRIDNEQFF
TRBJ2-3 | few | NA | 15 | TRBV15 | TGTGCCACCAGCAGAGATCCGACCCCCACAGATACGCAGTATTTT | CATSRDPTPTDTQYF
TRBJ1-2 | once | NA | 13 | TRBV28 | TGTGCCAGCAGTTTATCAGGAACCGGTGGCTACACCTTC | CASSLSGTGGYTF
TRBJ2-6 | NA | TRBD1 | 18 | TRBV5-1 | TGCGCCAGCAGCGGATCCGGGACAGGGGGCTCTGGGGCCAACGTCCTGACTTTC | CASSGSGTGGSGANVLTF
TRBJ2-4 | NA | NA | 13 | TRBV27 | TGTGCCAGCAGTCCGGGACTTCAAAACATTCAGTACTTC | CASSPGLQNIQYF
TRBJ1-2 | NA | NA | 13 | TRBV7-8 | TGTGCCAGCAGCTTAGTAGAAAACTATGGCTACACCTTC | CASSLVENYGYTF
TRBJ2-7 | NA | TRBD2 | 20 | TRBV9 | TGTGCCAGCAGCGTAGGGGGACTAGCGGGGGACCCAGCGAGCTCCTACGAGCAGTACTTC | CASSVGGLAGDPASSYEQYF
TRBJ1-1 | once | NA | 13 | TRBV7-2 | TGTGCCAGCACCGGACTAGGGGGCACTGAAGCTTTCTTT | CASTGLGGTEAFF
TRBJ1-2 | few | NA | 15 | TRBV19 | TGTGCCAGTAGTCTAACCAGGACCCTTAACTATGGCTACACCTTC | CASSLTRTLNYGYTF
TRBJ1-2 | few | NA | 15 | TRBV11-2 | TGTGCCAGCAGCTTAGAGTCAGGCCCTAGGGGTGGCTACACCTTC | CASSLESGPRGGYTF
TRBJ1-2 | NA | NA | 12 | TRBV28 | TGTGCCAGCAGTTTATCGCTGGATGGCTACACCTTC | CASSLSLDGYTF
TRBJ1-4 | NA | NA | 17 | TRBV5-1 | TGCGCCAGCAGGAGGCTCTACCGGGGGGCAACTAATGAAAAACTGTTTTTT | CASRRLYRGATNEKLFF
TRBJ2-7 | once | NA | 21 | TRBV23-1 | TGCGCCAGCAGTCAATCACGTTCATGGGGGGGGCCCCAATTAGGGGGCTACGAGCAGTACTTC | CASSQSRSWGGPQLGGYEQYF
TRBJ1-2 | NA | TRBD1 | 15 | TRBV7-2 | TGTGCCAGCAGCCAAGCAGGAGGGGGCTCCTATGGCTACACCTTC | CASSQAGGGSYGYTF
TRBJ2-7 | NA | TRBD1 | 16 | TRBV5-6 | TGTGCCAGCAGCTTGGGGCCGGGACAGAGCTCCTACGAGCAGTACTTC | CASSLGPGQSSYEQYF
TRBJ2-5 | NA | NA | 16 | TRBV28 | TGTGCCAGCAGTTTGTGGAGTAGGGGGGGGCAAGAGACCCAGTACTTC | CASSLWSRGGQETQYF
TRBJ2-3 | NA | TRBD1 | 13 | TRBV7-9 | TGTGCCAGCAGCGCGACAGGGCCAGATACGCAGTATTTT | CASSATGPDTQYF
TRBJ2-6 | once | NA | 16 | TRBV27 | TGTGCCAGCACACCGACGGTCACCTCTGGGGCCAACGTCCTGACTTTC | CASTPTVTSGANVLTF
TRBJ2-3 | NA | NA | 14 | TRBV7-2 | TGTGCCAGCAGCTTCAGGTCCGGCACAGATACGCAGTATTTT | CASSFRSGTDTQYF
TRBJ2-1 | NA | NA | 16 | TRBV2 | TGTGCCAGCAGTGGGGGTCGCCCGAGCTCCTACAATGAGCAGTTCTTC | CASSGGRPSSYNEQFF
TRBJ1-1 | NA | NA | 13 | TRBV4-1 | TGCGCCAGCAGCCAAAACACGGGCACTGAAGCTTTCTTT | CASSQNTGTEAFF
TRBJ1-6 | few | NA | 16 | TRBV11-2 | TGTGCCAGCAGCTTGGCCGGGACACTTTATAATTCACCCCTCCACTTT | CASSLAGTLYNSPLHF
TRBJ2-2 | NA | NA | 13 | TRBV2 | TGTGCCAGCAGTACAGCCTACACCGGGGAGCTGTTTTTT | CASSTAYTGELFF
TRBJ2-1 | once | TRBD2 | 15 | TRBV2 | TGTGCCAGCAGTCTAGCGGGAGCTACCTACAATGAGCAGTTCTTC | CASSLAGATYNEQFF
TRBJ2-7 | NA | TRBD2 | 15 | TRBV28 | TGTGCCAGCAGTCCGGGACTAGCGGGACTCTACGAGCAGTACTTC | CASSPGLAGLYEQYF
TRBJ1-5 | NA | NA | 16 | TRBV19 | TGTGCCAGTAGTCTCGGGATTCGGGAGATCAATCAGCCCCAGCATTTT | CASSLGIREINQPQHF
TRBJ2-3 | NA | TRBD2 | 15 | TRBV6-4 | TGTGCCAGCAGTGGACTAGCGGGGGGCCTGGATACGCAGTATTTT | CASSGLAGGLDTQYF
TRBJ1-5 | NA | NA | 15 | TRBV9 | TGTGCCAGCAGCGTAGCTCGAGCCGAGAATCAGCCCCAGCATTTT | CASSVARAENQPQHF
TRBJ1-5 | few | NA | 15 | TRBV4-2 | TGTGCCAGCAGCCAAGATTGGGGTGGAGTGCAGCCCCAGCATTTT | CASSQDWGGVQPQHF
TRBJ1-2 | NA | NA | 14 | TRBV9 | TGTGCCAGCAGCACTCGGACCCGCGGCTCCGGCTACACCTTC | CASSTRTRGSGYTF
TRBJ2-2 | NA | NA | 14 | TRBV30 | TGTGCCTGGAGGGGGACAACGAACACCGGGGAGCTGTTTTTT | CAWRGTTNTGELFF
TRBJ2-6 | NA | NA | 17 | TRBV10-3 | TGTGCCATCAGTGTTCGGCTTGGGGGCTCTGGGGCCAACGTCCTGACTTTC | CAISVRLGGSGANVLTF
TRBJ2-7 | NA | NA | 13 | TRBV19 | TGTGCCAGTAGTATAGGCCGAGCCTACGAGCAGTACTTC | CASSIGRAYEQYF
TRBJ2-7 | NA | TRBD1 | 14 | TRBV7-6 | TGTGCCAGCAGCCCCGGGACAGTGGGGCGCGAGCAGTACTTC | CASSPGTVGREQYF
TRBJ1-2 | NA | NA | 14 | TRBV4-2 | TGTGCCAGCAGCCCGGGACGGGAGAACTATGGCTACACCTTC | CASSPGRENYGYTF